Listed here are 7 T cell receptor beta chains from one sample, sequenced in a study of T cell repertoires in cytomegalovirus infection. A single record per CDR3 protein comes from TCRdb applying MiXCR to the reads. The sample has about 89,000 distinct CDR3 sequences, 25% to 35% seen once; the top ten hold more than 70%. These receptors have no identified antigens. This specimen consisted of CD8+ T cells from cultured PBMCs, obtained from culture after CMV antigen stimulation. The receptors shown here come from a human donor in good health (CMV status not recorded). Some clones in this sample may be carry-over from other donors' samples.

J is TRBJ1-5 and V is TRBV6-1, with D tentatively TRBD1 (5 bases). Deletions cut 5 bases from V and 3 bases from J, with 11 bases between. CDR3 length equals 14 residues. The germline V gene has CDR1 MNHNS and CDR2 SASEGT. This chain's CDR3 is CASSTDSNNQPQHF. The CDR3 DNA is TGTGCCAGCAGTACAGACAGTAACAATCAGCCCCAGCATTTT.

This chain uses TRBV28 with TRBJ2-2, with TRBD1 as a possible D gene (5 bases). Between the trimmed V and J ends, which lost 5 bases and 6 bases, there was a span of 13 bases. Per the germline V gene, CDR1 is MDHEN and CDR2 is SYDVKM. This CDR3 spans 14 amino acids. The CDR3 bases are TGTGCCAGCAGTAGACAGAGTCTCTCCGGGGAGCTGTTTTTT. As protein: CASSRQSLSGELFF.

The J gene is TRBJ2-1, the V gene TRBV19; 11 positions agree with TRBD2. Germline CDR1 reads LNHDA; CDR2 reads SQIVND (reference sequence). The CDR3 length is 17 residues. The V segment lost 3 bases and the J segment 3 bases; nucleotides outside the gene matches: 7. DNA of the CDR3: TGTGCCAGTAGTATGCTCGGTAGCGGGGGGGTCTACAATGAGCAGTTCTTC. Translation gives CASSMLGSGGVYNEQFF.

This clonotype was recorded at least ten times. CDR3 protein: CASSLDLPGSSYNSPLHF. As DNA, the CDR3 is TGTGCCAGCAGCTTAGACCTTCCGGGGAGCTCCTATAATTCACCCCTCCACTTT. This chain links TRBV7-2 with TRBJ1-6; D gene ambiguous. Deletions cut 1 base from V and 0 bases from J, with 13 bases between. The CDR3 has 18 amino acids. Looked up from germline, CDR1 is SGHTA and CDR2 is FQGNSA. Full variable domain (remainder filled in from reference TRBV7-2 and TRBJ1-6): GAGVSQSPSNKVTEKGKDVELRCDPISGHTALYWYRQSLGQGLEFLIYFQGNSAPDKSGLPSDRFSAERTGGSVSTLTIQRTQQEDSAVYLCASSLDLPGSSYNSPLHFGNGTRLTVT.

This rearrangement joins TRBV27 to TRBJ1-2; D uncertain. The V end was cut by 5 bases, the J end by 8 bases, with 18 bases between. Germline values: CDR1 MNHEY, CDR2 SMNVEV (reference sequence). The CDR3 loop spans 14 amino acids. CDR3 sequence (DNA): TGTGCCAGCAGTACCTCCGGCAGCGAGAAGGGCTACACCTTC. Translated, it gives CASSTSGSEKGYTF.

V and J are TRBV27 and TRBJ1-1; no definite D call. Germline CDR1 reads MNHEY; CDR2 reads SMNVEV (reference sequence). Trimming pared 0 bases from V and 3 bases from J, leaving 8 bases between. This CDR3 region has 14 residues. The CDR3, as DNA: TGTGCCAGCAGTTTATCGTCCCCAGACACTGAAGCTTTCTTT. This codes for CASSLSSPDTEAFF.

The V call is TRBV6-5, the J call TRBJ1-1, with 7 nucleotides matching TRBD1. Germline lookup yields CDR1 MNHEY and CDR2 SVGAGI. V shed 6 bases and J 5 bases; nucleotides not matched to a gene: 12. This CDR3 has 15 residues. The CDR3 here is CASSYITGEGTEAFF. Written as DNA, the CDR3 is TGTGCCAGCAGCTACATAACAGGGGAGGGGACTGAAGCTTTCTTT.